Below, 15 T cell receptor beta chains from the same sample are listed, as sequenced in a study of T cell changes during pregnancy in multiple sclerosis. Only in-frame clones appear in the TCRdb table, and some are missing; sequencing was by immunoSEQ multiplex PCR. Among approximately 48,000 clones listed, roughly 92% were seen once. The sequences come from CD8+ T cells from peripheral blood mononuclear cells, collected before pregnancy. The origin of the receptors is a female donor with multiple sclerosis, enrolled in a pregnancy study.

The rearrangement uses TRBV28 and TRBJ1-4; possible D gene TRBD1, 5 bases. This CDR3 spans 19 amino acids. The V gene lost 5 bases and the J gene lost 3 bases, with 25 bases spanning the gap. The germline V gene has CDR1 MDHEN and CDR2 SYDVKM. CDR3 in amino acids: CASSPQVPVQGWPNEKLFF. The CDR3 DNA sequence: TGTGCCAGCAGTCCACAGGTTCCCGTTCAGGGTTGGCCTAATGAAAAACTGTTTTTT.

This rearrangement joins TRBV5-1 to TRBJ2-7; 8 nucleotides align to TRBD2. The CDR3 is made up of 17 amino acids. From germline, CDR1 is SGHRS and CDR2 YFSETQ. Unmatched junction bases numbered 11, after V lost 0 bases and J lost 3 bases. The CDR3 bases are TGCGCCAGCAGCTTGGTCGGGGGGGCAGGTCGAAACTACGAGCAGTACTTC. It encodes CASSLVGGAGRNYEQYF. Using reference TRBV5-1 and TRBJ2-7 for the parts outside the CDR3, the full variable domain is KAGVTQTPRYLIKTRGQQVTLSCSPISGHRSVSWYQQTPGQGLQFLFEYFSETQRNKGNFPGRFSGRQFSNSRSEMNVSTLELGDSALYLCASSLVGGAGRNYEQYFGPGTRLTVT.

The rearrangement joins TRBV14 to TRBJ2-3; D remains unclear. Deletions cut 0 bases from V and 0 bases from J, with 7 bases between. The germline gives CDR1 SGHDN, CDR2 FVKESK. This CDR3 is 15 amino acids long. For the CDR3, the DNA is TGTGCCAGCAGCCAAGATTCGGGTAGCACAGATACGCAGTATTTT. This gives the protein CASSQDSGSTDTQYF. The whole variable domain, filled in from reference TRBV14 and TRBJ2-3, reads EAGVTQFPSHSVIEKGQTVTLRCDPISGHDNLYWYRRVMGKEIKFLLHFVKESKQDESGMPNNRFLAERTGGTYSTLKVQPAELEDSGVYFCASSQDSGSTDTQYFGPGTRLTVL.

This clone was counted a single time. CDR3 sequence (DNA): TGCAGCGTTGAAGGGACAGCGAATCGAAACACCATATATTTT. Protein product: CSVEGTANRNTIYF. V gene TRBV29-1 combines with J gene TRBJ1-3; possible D gene TRBD1, 6 bases. The CDR3 extends over 14 amino acids. V was clipped by 1 base and J by 5 bases, with 12 bases between them. CDR1 is SQVTM, CDR2 ANQGSEA, per germline.

This clone was recorded only once. The J gene is TRBJ1-3, the V gene TRBV7-9, with TRBD1 matching 7 bases. The CDR3 has 13 residues. Per the germline V gene, CDR1 is SEHNR and CDR2 is FQNEAQ (reference sequence). The ends lost 3 bases at V and 8 bases at J; junction bases unmatched: 4. The CDR3 DNA reads TGTGCCAGCAGCTTTCTTCAGGGGGACACCATATATTTT. This gives the protein CASSFLQGDTIYF.

This chain uses TRBV4-1 with TRBJ2-7; 10 nucleotides match TRBD2. The J segment lost 1 base and the V segment lost 3 bases, leaving 3 bases of the junction unmatched. Germline loops: CDR1 MGHRA, CDR2 YSYEKL. The CDR3 runs to 15 residues. The CDR3 DNA sequence: TGCGCCAGCAGCCAGCTAGCGGGAGCTTCCTACGAGCAGTACTTC. This sequence encodes CASSQLAGASYEQYF.

The rearrangement links TRBV9 to TRBJ2-5, with D perhaps matching TRBD2 (6 bases). Germline V gives CDR1 SGDLS, CDR2 YYNGEE. V lost 4 bases, J lost 2 bases, and 15 bases lay in between. This CDR3 is built from 15 residues. The CDR3 sequence is CASSPSGDLQETQYF. CDR3 coding DNA: TGTGCCAGCAGCCCTAGTGGGGACTTACAAGAGACCCAGTACTTC. The full variable domain, in which reference TRBV9 and TRBJ2-5 provide the parts outside the CDR3, is DSGVTQTPKHLITATGQRVTLRCSPRSGDLSVYWYQQSLDQGLQFLIQYYNGEERAKGNILERFSAQQFPDLHSELNLSSLELGDSALYFCASSPSGDLQETQYFGPGTRLLVL.

The rearrangement uses TRBV27 and TRBJ1-5, with TRBD1 matching over 7 bases. Germline V gene sequence: CDR1 MNHEY, CDR2 SMNVEV (reference sequence). Trimming took 3 bases from V and 0 from J; bases not matched to a gene: 8. CDR3 length: 17 amino acids. The CDR3 coding sequence is TGTGCCAGCAGTTTGACAGGGCCCAATTATAGCAATCAGCCCCAGCATTTT. As protein: CASSLTGPNYSNQPQHF.

The chain combines TRBV19 with TRBJ1-1, with TRBD1 as a possible D gene (6 bases). The germline CDR1 and CDR2 sequences are LNHDA and SQIVND (reference sequence). CDR3 size: 17 residues. V was cut by 3 bases and J by 4 bases, with 21 bases left in between. CDR3 nucleotide sequence: TGTGCCAGTAGTATCCATTCGGGGGGCGAGCTTCTCACTGAAGCTTTCTTT. It is translated as CASSIHSGGELLTEAFF.

V usage is TRBV30 and J usage is TRBJ2-1; possibly TRBD2 for D (5 bases). Per germline, CDR1 GTSNPN and CDR2 SVGIG (reference sequence). V lost 3 bases to trimming and J lost 7 bases, with 10 bases between them. This CDR3 has 12 residues. The CDR3 region is CAWSPGSNEQFF. Here the CDR3 DNA reads TGTGCCTGGAGCCCGGGGAGTAATGAGCAGTTCTTC.

The V call is TRBV6-4, the J call TRBJ2-3; 9 nucleotides line up with TRBD2. V lost 4 bases and J lost 4; bases outside the gene matches: 3. Germline lookup yields CDR1 MRHNA and CDR2 SNTAGT. The CDR3 totals 14 residues. CDR3 sequence (DNA): TGTGCCAGCAGTGTTGCGGGAGGGTCAGATACGCAGTATTTT. Protein product: CASSVAGGSDTQYF.

This chain joins TRBV4-3 and TRBJ2-1; D uncertain. The V end lost 0 bases, the J end lost 5 bases, and 11 bases lay between the germline ends. The CDR3 has 15 residues. Per germline, CDR1 LGHNA and CDR2 YSLEER. CDR3 coding DNA: TGCGCCAGCAGCCAAGATGGAGAGTCAAACAATGAGCAGTTCTTC. This translates into CASSQDGESNNEQFF.

The CDR3, as DNA: TGTGCCAGCAGCTTAGCTGGGGGGAAATATGAGCAGTTCTTC. Translating gives CASSLAGGKYEQFF. The chain carries TRBV11-2 and TRBJ2-1, with D possibly being TRBD2 (6 bases). This CDR3 comprises 14 residues. In germline, CDR1 is SGHAT, CDR2 FQNNGV. Trimming cost V 1 base and J 8 bases, with 12 bases left between them.

The chain uses TRBV5-4 and TRBJ1-2; 8 bases line up with TRBD1. Germline V CDR1 and CDR2: SGHNT, YYREEE (reference sequence). Trimming took 1 base from V and 2 from J; bases not matched to a gene: 4. There are 15 residues in the CDR3. The CDR3 spells CASSLSGQENYGYTF. The CDR3 DNA reads as TGTGCCAGCAGCTTGTCGGGACAGGAAAACTATGGCTACACCTTC.

The V and J genes are TRBV7-2 and TRBJ2-1; 7 bases agree with TRBD1. Germline V gene sequence: CDR1 SGHTA, CDR2 FQGNSA. Trimming at V came to 6 bases and at J to 0 bases, leaving 14 bases not matched to a gene. The CDR3 runs 18 residues. CDR3 bases: TGTGCCAGCAGGGCTACTCGACAGGGCTGGAGCTCCTACAATGAGCAGTTCTTC. This encodes CASRATRQGWSSYNEQFF.